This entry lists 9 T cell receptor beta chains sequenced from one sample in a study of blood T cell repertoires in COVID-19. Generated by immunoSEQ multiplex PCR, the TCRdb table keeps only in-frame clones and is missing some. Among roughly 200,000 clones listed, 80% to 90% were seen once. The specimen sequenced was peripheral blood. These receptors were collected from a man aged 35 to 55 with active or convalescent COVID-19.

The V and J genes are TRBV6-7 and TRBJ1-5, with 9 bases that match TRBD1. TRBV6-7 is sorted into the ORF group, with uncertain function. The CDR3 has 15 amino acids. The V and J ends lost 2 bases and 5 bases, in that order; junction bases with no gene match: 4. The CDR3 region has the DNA TGTGCCAGCAGTTACCCCCGGGACAGGGATCAGCCCCAGCATTTT. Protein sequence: CASSYPRDRDQPQHF.

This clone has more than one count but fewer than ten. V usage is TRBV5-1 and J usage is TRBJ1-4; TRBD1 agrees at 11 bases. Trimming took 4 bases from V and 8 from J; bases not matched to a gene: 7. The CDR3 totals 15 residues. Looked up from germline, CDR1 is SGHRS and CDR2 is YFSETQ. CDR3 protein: CASSPGTGGVEKLFF. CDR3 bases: TGCGCCAGCAGCCCGGGGACAGGGGGTGTCGAAAAACTGTTTTTT.

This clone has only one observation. The CDR3 coding sequence is TGTGCCAGCAGCCCTCGGGGGGTTACCGGGGAGCTGTTTTTT. It specifies CASSPRGVTGELFF. This chain uses TRBV2 with TRBJ2-2; 7 nucleotides align to TRBD2. This CDR3 comprises 14 residues. Looked up from germline, CDR1 is SNHLY and CDR2 is FYNNEI. V lost 6 bases to trimming and J lost 5 bases; unmatched junction nucleotides: 6. Combining the CDR3 with reference TRBV2 and TRBJ2-2 gives the whole variable domain EPEVTQTPSHQVTQMGQEVILRCVPISNHLYFYWYRQILGQKVEFLVSFYNNEISEKSEIFDDQFSVERPDGSNFTLKIRSTKLEDSAMYFCASSPRGVTGELFFGEGSRLTVL.

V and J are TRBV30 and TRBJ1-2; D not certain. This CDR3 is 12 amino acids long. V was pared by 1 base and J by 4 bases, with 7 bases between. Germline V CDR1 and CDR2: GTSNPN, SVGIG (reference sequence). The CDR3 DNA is TGTGCCTGGAGTGCCGAGCGCTATGGCTACACCTTC. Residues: CAWSAERYGYTF.

CDR3 loop: CASSNQAGRTDTQYF. The CDR3 DNA sequence: TGTGCCAGTAGTAACCAAGCGGGCCGCACAGATACGCAGTATTTT. The rearrangement uses TRBV19 and TRBJ2-3; D is possibly TRBD2 (6 bases). Germline V gene sequence: CDR1 LNHDA, CDR2 SQIVND (reference sequence). Trimming cost V 4 bases and J 1 base, with 12 bases left between them. CDR3 length: 15 amino acids.

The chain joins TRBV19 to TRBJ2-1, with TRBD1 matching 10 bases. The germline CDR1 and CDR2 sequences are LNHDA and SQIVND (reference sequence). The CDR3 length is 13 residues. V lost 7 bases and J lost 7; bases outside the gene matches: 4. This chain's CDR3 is CASTGQGINEQFF. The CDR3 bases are TGTGCCAGTACGGGACAGGGGATAAATGAGCAGTTCTTC.

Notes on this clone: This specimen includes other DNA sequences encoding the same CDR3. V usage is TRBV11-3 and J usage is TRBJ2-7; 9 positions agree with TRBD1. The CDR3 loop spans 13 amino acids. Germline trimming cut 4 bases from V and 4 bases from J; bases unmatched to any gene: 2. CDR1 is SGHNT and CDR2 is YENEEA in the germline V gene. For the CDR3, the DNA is TGTGCCAGCAGCTCGGGACAGGGTTACGAGCAGTACTTC. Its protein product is CASSSGQGYEQYF.

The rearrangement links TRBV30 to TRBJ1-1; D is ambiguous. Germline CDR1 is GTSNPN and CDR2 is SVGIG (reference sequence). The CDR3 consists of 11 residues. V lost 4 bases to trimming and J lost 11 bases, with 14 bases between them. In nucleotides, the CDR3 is TGTGCCTGGACGGCGGCTGCGGATGCTTTCTTT. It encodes CAWTAAADAFF.

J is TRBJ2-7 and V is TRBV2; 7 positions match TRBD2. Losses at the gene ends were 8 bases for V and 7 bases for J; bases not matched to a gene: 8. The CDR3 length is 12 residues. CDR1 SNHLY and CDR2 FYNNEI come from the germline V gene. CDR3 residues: CASGGEGGEQYF. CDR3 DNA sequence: TGTGCCAGCGGGGGGGAAGGCGGAGAGCAGTACTTC.